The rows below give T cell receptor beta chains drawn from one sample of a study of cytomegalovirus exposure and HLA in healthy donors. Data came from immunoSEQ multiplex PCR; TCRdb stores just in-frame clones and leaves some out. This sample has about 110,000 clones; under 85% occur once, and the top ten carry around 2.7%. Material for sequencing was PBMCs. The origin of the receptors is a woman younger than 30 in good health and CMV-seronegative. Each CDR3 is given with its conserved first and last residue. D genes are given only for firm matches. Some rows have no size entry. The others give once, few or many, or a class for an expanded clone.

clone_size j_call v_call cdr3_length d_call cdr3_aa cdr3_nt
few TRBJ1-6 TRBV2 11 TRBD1 CASTLTGALHF TGTGCCAGCACCCTTACAGGGGCCCTCCACTTT
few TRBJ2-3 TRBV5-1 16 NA CASSPLPTTPGDTQYF TGCGCCAGCAGCCCCCTGCCGACTACCCCTGGGGATACGCAGTATTTT
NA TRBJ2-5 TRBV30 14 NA CAWSGQGEVETQYF TGTGCCTGGAGTGGGCAGGGCGAAGTAGAGACCCAGTACTTC
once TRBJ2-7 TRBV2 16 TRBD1 CASPPNSTGNTYEQYF TGTGCCAGCCCTCCGAATTCGACAGGGAACACCTACGAGCAGTACTTC
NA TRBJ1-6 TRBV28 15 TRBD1 CASNEDRVYNSPLHF TGTGCCAGCAACGAAGACAGGGTCTATAATTCACCCCTCCACTTT
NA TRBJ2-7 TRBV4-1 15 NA CASSQVFRRNYEQYF TGCGCCAGCAGCCAAGTGTTTCGGAGAAACTACGAGCAGTACTTC
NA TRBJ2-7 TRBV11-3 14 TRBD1 CASSLGTGFYEQYF TGTGCCAGCAGCTTAGGGACAGGGTTCTACGAGCAGTACTTC
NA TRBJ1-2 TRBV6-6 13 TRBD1 CASRRQGVYGYTF TGTGCCAGCAGAAGACAGGGGGTCTATGGCTACACCTTC
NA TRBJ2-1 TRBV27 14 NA CASSFRSTGNEQFF TGTGCCAGCAGTTTCCGGAGTACAGGCAATGAGCAGTTCTTC
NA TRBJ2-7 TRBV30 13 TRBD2 CAFAGGPSREQYF TGTGCCTTTGCGGGGGGACCGAGTAGGGAGCAGTACTTC
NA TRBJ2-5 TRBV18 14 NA CASSPFGGEETQYF TGTGCCAGCTCACCCTTTGGGGGCGAAGAGACCCAGTACTTC
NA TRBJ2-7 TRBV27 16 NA CASSLYITSGDYEQYF TGTGCCAGCAGTTTATATATAACATCGGGAGACTACGAGCAGTACTTC
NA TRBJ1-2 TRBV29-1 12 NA CSVSGGTEGYTF TGCAGCGTGAGTGGAGGTACGGAGGGCTACACCTTC
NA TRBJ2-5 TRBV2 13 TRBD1 CASRAQGKETQYF TGTGCCAGCAGAGCACAGGGGAAAGAGACCCAGTACTTC
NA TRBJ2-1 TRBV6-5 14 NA CASKFRGDYNEQFF TGTGCCAGCAAGTTCAGGGGCGACTACAATGAGCAGTTCTTC
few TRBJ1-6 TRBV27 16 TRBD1 CASRTYGTGNNSPLHF TGTGCCAGCAGGACATATGGGACAGGCAATAATTCACCCCTCCACTTT
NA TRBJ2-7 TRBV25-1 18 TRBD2 CASSFEGTSGGPSYEQYF TGTGCCAGCAGTTTCGAAGGCACTAGCGGGGGGCCTTCCTACGAGCAGTACTTC
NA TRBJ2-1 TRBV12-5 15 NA CASGLVLGDYNEQFF TGTGCTAGTGGTTTGGTGTTGGGAGACTACAATGAGCAGTTCTTC
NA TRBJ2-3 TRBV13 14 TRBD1 CASSRDRPTDTQYF TGTGCCAGCAGCCGGGACAGGCCGACAGATACGCAGTATTTT
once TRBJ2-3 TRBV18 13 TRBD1 CASSPTGADTQYF TGTGCCAGCTCACCCACAGGGGCAGATACGCAGTATTTT
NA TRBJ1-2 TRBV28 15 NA CASSLMRGGEDGYTF TGTGCCAGCAGCCTCATGCGTGGGGGCGAGGATGGCTACACCTTC
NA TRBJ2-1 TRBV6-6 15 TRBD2 CASSYGSGPYNEQFF TGTGCCAGCAGTTACGGTAGCGGGCCCTACAATGAGCAGTTCTTC
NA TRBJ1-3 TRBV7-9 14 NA CASSNSTGRTTIYF TGTGCCAGCAGCAATTCAACAGGTCGAACCACCATATATTTT
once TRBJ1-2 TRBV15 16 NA CATSRDLQGNHYGYTF TGTGCCACCAGCAGAGATCTTCAGGGGAACCACTATGGCTACACCTTC
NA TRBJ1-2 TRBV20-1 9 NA CSAYDGYTF TGCAGTGCCTATGATGGCTACACCTTC
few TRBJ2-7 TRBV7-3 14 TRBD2 CASSPTGGPYEQYF TGTGCCAGCAGCCCCACGGGGGGGCCCTACGAGCAGTACTTC
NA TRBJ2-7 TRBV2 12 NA CASSEQQGEQYF TGTGCCAGCAGTGAACAGCAGGGGGAGCAGTACTTC
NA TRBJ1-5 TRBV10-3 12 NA CAISRAGQPQHF TGTGCCATCAGTAGAGCAGGTCAGCCCCAGCATTTT
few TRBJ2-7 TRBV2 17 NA CASSEMTRQLESYEQYF TGTGCCAGCAGTGAAATGACACGTCAGCTGGAATCCTACGAGCAGTACTTC
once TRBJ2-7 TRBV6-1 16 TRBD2 CASSGLLGGRGYEQYF TGTGCCAGCAGTGGGCTTTTGGGAGGGAGGGGCTACGAGCAGTACTTC
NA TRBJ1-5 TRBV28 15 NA CASSRVDTLNQPQHF TGTGCCAGCAGTAGGGTGGACACACTTAATCAGCCCCAGCATTTT
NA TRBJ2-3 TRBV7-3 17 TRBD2 CASSPQNLAGGTDTQYF TGTGCCAGCAGCCCCCAGAACCTAGCGGGGGGCACAGATACGCAGTATTTT
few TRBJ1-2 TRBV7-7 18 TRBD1 CASSLASNRGKEDYGYTF TGTGCCAGCAGCTTAGCTTCAAACAGGGGTAAGGAGGACTATGGCTACACCTTC
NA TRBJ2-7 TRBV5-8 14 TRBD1 CASSQSGQPYEQYF TGTGCCAGCAGCCAATCGGGACAGCCATACGAGCAGTACTTC
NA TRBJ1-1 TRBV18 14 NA CASSPPEAAVEAFF TGTGCCAGCTCACCACCGGAGGCCGCAGTTGAAGCTTTCTTT
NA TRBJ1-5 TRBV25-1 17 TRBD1 CASSRGRTGDPAQPQHF TGTGCCAGCAGCAGAGGGAGGACAGGGGATCCGGCTCAGCCCCAGCATTTT
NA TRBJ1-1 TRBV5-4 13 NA CASSIQVNTEAFF TGTGCCAGCAGCATACAGGTTAACACTGAAGCTTTCTTT
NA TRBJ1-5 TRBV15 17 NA CATSRDPDLVSNQPQHF TGTGCCACCAGCAGAGATCCAGACTTGGTTAGCAATCAGCCCCAGCATTTT
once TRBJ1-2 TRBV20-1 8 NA CSAGQQVF TGCAGTGCTGGACAGCAAGTCTTC
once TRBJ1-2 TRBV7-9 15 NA CASSLGTAVTYGYTF TGTGCCAGCAGCTTAGGGACAGCGGTTACCTATGGCTACACCTTC
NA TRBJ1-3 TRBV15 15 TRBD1 CATSRDRNSGNTIYF TGTGCCACCAGCAGGGACAGGAACTCTGGAAACACCATATATTTT
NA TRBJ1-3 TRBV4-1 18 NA CASSRERGGNLSGNTIYF TGCGCCAGCAGCCGCGAGCGAGGAGGCAACCTCTCTGGAAACACCATATATTTT
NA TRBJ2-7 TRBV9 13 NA CASAGVDSYEQYF TGTGCCAGCGCCGGGGTAGATTCCTACGAGCAGTACTTC
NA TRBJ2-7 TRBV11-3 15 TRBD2 CASSLNSGGPGEQYF TGTGCCAGCAGCTTAAATAGCGGGGGGCCGGGCGAGCAGTACTTC
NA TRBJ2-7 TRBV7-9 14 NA CASSLGSRPWEQYF TGTGCCAGCAGCTTGGGGAGTAGACCCTGGGAGCAGTACTTC
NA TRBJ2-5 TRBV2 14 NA CASWGGVRQETQYF TGTGCCAGCTGGGGAGGCGTGCGGCAAGAGACCCAGTACTTC
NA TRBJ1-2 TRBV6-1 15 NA CASSANEGQNYGYTF TGTGCCAGCAGTGCCAATGAGGGTCAGAACTATGGCTACACCTTC
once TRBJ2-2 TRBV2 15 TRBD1 CASSPGQGNTGELFF TGTGCCAGCAGCCCCGGACAGGGGAACACCGGGGAGCTGTTTTTT